The 21 T cell receptor beta chains below were found in one sample sequenced in a study of blood T cell repertoires in COVID-19 (dated by TCRdb to about 2020). The library was obtained by the immunoSEQ multiplex PCR assay. TCRdb took over this immuneACCESS table, retaining in-frame rearrangements with V and J assigned. Such tables are incomplete; in checked studies, under half of the missing clones stem from an unresolved V gene, and the remainder is unexplained. Within this sample are some 19,000 clones, with 85% of them counted one time only. About 68% of the sample comes from the top ten. Sample: peripheral blood. These receptors originate from an elderly man with acute or convalescent COVID-19.

The chain links TRBV5-1 to TRBJ2-7; 8 nucleotides match TRBD1. V was pared by 4 bases and J by 5 bases, with 8 bases of the junction left unmatched. Germline CDR1 is SGHRS and CDR2 is YFSETQ. There are 14 residues in the CDR3. In DNA form, the CDR3 reads TGCGCCAGCAGCCAAAGGACAGGGACGCACGAGCAGTACTTC. This sequence encodes CASSQRTGTHEQYF.

The V call is TRBV5-5, the J call TRBJ2-3; TRBD2 agrees at 7 bases. Germline CDR1 reads SGHKS; CDR2 reads YYEKEE (reference sequence). The V gene end was trimmed by 4 bases and the J gene end by 0 bases; junction bases not matched to a gene: 14. This CDR3 has 18 amino acids. Here the CDR3 DNA reads TGTGCCAGCAGCCTTCGTAGAGCGGGGACCATTAGCACAGATACGCAGTATTTT. Translated, it gives CASSLRRAGTISTDTQYF.

V is TRBV7-2 and J is TRBJ1-4, with 10 bases fitting TRBD1. V lost 5 bases and J lost 7; bases outside the gene matches: 10. Per germline, CDR1 SGHTA and CDR2 FQGNSA. The CDR3 covers 16 residues. CDR3 protein: CASSPRTTGGSEKLFF. CDR3 in DNA: TGTGCCAGCAGCCCCAGAACGACAGGGGGCAGTGAAAAACTGTTTTTT.

The chain joins TRBV7-8 to TRBJ1-3, with a possible D match to TRBD1 (5 bases). The V end lost 5 bases, the J end lost 2 bases, and 22 bases lay between the germline ends. Germline V gives CDR1 SGHVS, CDR2 FQNEAQ. There are 18 residues in the CDR3. The DNA of the CDR3 is TGTGCCAGCAGCCGGTCATGGGCCGGGGGTATGGCTGGAAACACCATATATTTT. It yields the protein CASSRSWAGGMAGNTIYF.

V gene TRBV24-1 combines with J gene TRBJ2-5, with D possibly TRBD1 on 6 matching bases. V lost 6 bases to trimming and J lost 4 bases, with 14 bases between them. The CDR3 is 14 residues long. CDR1 is KGHDR and CDR2 is SFDVKD in the germline V gene. CDR3 sequence: CATSFQGFRETQYF. The CDR3 nucleotides are TGTGCCACCAGTTTTCAGGGGTTCCGAGAGACCCAGTACTTC.

The V call is TRBV7-2, the J call TRBJ1-1; D might be TRBD1 (5 bases). V dropped 5 bases and J dropped 0 bases, with 13 bases sitting between them. Per germline, CDR1 SGHTA and CDR2 FQGNSA. The CDR3 consists of 15 residues. The CDR3 nucleotides read TGTGCCAGCAGCGCCAGACAGAGAATGAACACTGAAGCTTTCTTT. Its protein is CASSARQRMNTEAFF.

This clone appeared once. The chain employs TRBV21-1 and TRBJ1-2. TRBV21-1 is labeled a pseudogene. This CDR3 is built from 15 residues. CDR3 DNA: TGTGCCAGCGATTCGGGACTTCAGATTACCCATGGCTACACCTTC. Its protein product is CASDSGLQITHGYTF.

The table lists this clone with a count of one. The chain links TRBV9 to TRBJ2-7; the match to TRBD1 covers 10 bases. V trimming: 2 bases; J trimming: 2 bases; junction bases outside the gene matches: 7. CDR1 and CDR2 from the germline V gene are SGDLS and YYNGEE. The CDR3 length is 16 residues. The DNA of the CDR3 is TGTGCCAGCAGCGTCTCCGGGACAGGGGTTACCTACGAGCAGTACTTC. It translates to CASSVSGTGVTYEQYF. The whole variable domain, remainder taken from reference TRBV9 and TRBJ2-7, is DSGVTQTPKHLITATGQRVTLRCSPRSGDLSVYWYQQSLDQGLQFLIQYYNGEERAKGNILERFSAQQFPDLHSELNLSSLELGDSALYFCASSVSGTGVTYEQYFGPGTRLTVT.

The rearrangement uses TRBV6-5 and TRBJ2-5; 11 nucleotides align to TRBD1. CDR1 and CDR2 (germline): MNHEY, SVGAGI. Losses at the gene ends were 6 bases for V and 5 bases for J; bases not matched to a gene: 2. The CDR3 spans 13 residues. The CDR3 region has the DNA TGTGCCAGCAGATGGACAGGGGGCGAGACCCAGTACTTC. It encodes CASRWTGGETQYF.

The chain uses TRBV10-3 and TRBJ2-7; maybe TRBD2 (6 bases). Germline values: CDR1 ENHRY, CDR2 SYGVKD. This CDR3 contains 14 residues. V was pared by 4 bases and J by 5 bases, with 15 bases between. This CDR3 reads CAISGRGARDEQYF. CDR3 in DNA: TGTGCCATCAGTGGTCGCGGGGCGCGGGACGAGCAGTACTTC.

This clone appeared once. V usage is TRBV25-1 and J usage is TRBJ1-6, with TRBD1 matching 9 bases. This CDR3 has 14 amino acids. Germline V gene data show CDR1 as MGHDK and CDR2 as SYGVNS. V lost 6 bases, J lost 10 bases, and 7 bases stayed unmatched. CDR3 sequence: CASRGQGPRSPLHF. The CDR3 nucleotides read TGTGCCAGCAGGGGACAGGGCCCCAGGTCACCCCTCCACTTT. The whole variable domain, remainder taken from reference TRBV25-1 and TRBJ1-6, is EADIYQTPRYLVIGTGKKITLECSQTMGHDKMYWYQQDPGMELHLIHYSYGVNSTEKGDLSSESTVSRIRTEHFPLTLESARPSHTSQYLCASRGQGPRSPLHFGNGTRLTVT.

This CDR3 reads CASSGDRGYTNYGYTF. The CDR3 bases are TGCGCCAGCAGTGGCGACAGGGGCTATACTAACTATGGCTACACCTTC. The rearrangement joins TRBV5-1 to TRBJ1-2; 8 nucleotides agree with TRBD1. The ends lost 5 bases at V and 0 bases at J; junction bases unmatched: 9. The CDR3 covers 16 residues. Germline-derived CDR1 and CDR2 are SGHRS and YFSETQ.

V is TRBV2 and J is TRBJ1-5; tentatively, D is TRBD1 (5 bases). CDR3 size: 17 residues. Per germline, CDR1 SNHLY and CDR2 FYNNEI. Trimming stripped 0 bases from V and 2 bases from J, with 14 bases between. CDR3 protein: CASSEAYAGRGNQPQHF. Here the CDR3 DNA reads TGTGCCAGCAGTGAAGCGTATGCCGGCAGGGGCAATCAGCCCCAGCATTTT. Looking up the rest from reference TRBV2 and TRBJ1-5 gives the full variable domain: EPEVTQTPSHQVTQMGQEVILRCVPISNHLYFYWYRQILGQKVEFLVSFYNNEISEKSEIFDDQFSVERPDGSNFTLKIRSTKLEDSAMYFCASSEAYAGRGNQPQHFGDGTRLSIL.

The CDR3 here is CASTQTGRNTEAFF. CDR3 DNA: TGTGCCAGCACTCAGACAGGGCGGAACACTGAAGCTTTCTTT. The genes are TRBV2 and TRBJ1-1, with 7 bases aligning to TRBD1. This CDR3 is 14 amino acids long. Germline CDR1 is SNHLY and CDR2 is FYNNEI. V shed 7 bases, J shed 1 base, and the junction held 6 bases outside the gene matches.

The CDR3 DNA sequence: TGTGCCAGTAGTACGACAGGGGGCGGGCAGCCCCAGCATTTT. The encoded protein is CASSTTGGGQPQHF. The chain links TRBV19 to TRBJ1-5, with 10 positions matching TRBD1. The V segment lost 4 bases and the J segment 7 bases; nucleotides outside the gene matches: 4. Germline V CDR1 and CDR2: LNHDA, SQIVND (reference sequence). The CDR3 length is 14 residues.

The chain uses TRBV28 and TRBJ2-7; D is undetermined. Trimming left V 4 bases short and J 4 bases short, with 8 bases between. This CDR3 contains 12 residues. Germline assignment: CDR1 MDHEN and CDR2 SYDVKM. CDR3 region: CASSSPPYEQYF. The DNA of the CDR3 is TGTGCCAGCAGTTCCCCCCCTTACGAGCAGTACTTC. Combining the CDR3 with reference TRBV28 and TRBJ2-7 gives the whole variable domain DVKVTQSSRYLVKRTGEKVFLECVQDMDHENMFWYRQDPGLGLRLIYFSYDVKMKEKGDIPEGYSVSREKKERFSLILESASTNQTSMYLCASSSPPYEQYFGPGTRLTVT.

The chain is built from TRBV4-2 and TRBJ1-6, with 9 bases lining up with TRBD1. The CDR3 has 17 amino acids. Germline loops: CDR1 LGHNA, CDR2 YNFKEQ. Trimming at V came to 4 bases and at J to 7 bases, leaving 11 bases not matched to a gene. CDR3: CASSPPKGQGRNSPLHF. The CDR3 nucleotides read TGTGCCAGCAGCCCCCCCAAGGGACAGGGCAGGAATTCACCCCTCCACTTT.

The rearrangement links TRBV11-2 to TRBJ2-1; tentatively, D is TRBD1 (5 bases). The ends were cut back, 0 bases at V and 1 base at J, with 7 bases in the middle. The CDR3 runs to 15 residues. Germline CDR1 and CDR2: SGHAT and FQNNGV. CDR3 amino acids: CASSLDRVSYNEQFF. CDR3 nucleotide sequence: TGTGCCAGCAGCTTAGACAGGGTATCCTACAATGAGCAGTTCTTC. The full variable domain, in which reference TRBV11-2 and TRBJ2-1 provide the parts outside the CDR3, is EAGVAQSPRYKIIEKRQSVAFWCNPISGHATLYWYQQILGQGPKLLIQFQNNGVVDDSQLPKDRFSAERLKGVDSTLKIQPAKLEDSAVYLCASSLDRVSYNEQFFGPGTRLTVL.

V usage is TRBV19 and J usage is TRBJ1-2, with unresolved D. Germline CDR1 and CDR2: LNHDA and SQIVND (reference sequence). V was pared by 1 base and J by 6 bases, with 9 bases between. CDR3 length equals 13 residues. The CDR3, as DNA: TGTGCCAGTAGTATAGGTAATTCGGATGGCTACACCTTC. Translating gives CASSIGNSDGYTF.

Written as DNA, the CDR3 is TGTGCCAGCAGCCAGCGGGACAGGGGAACTGAAGCTTTCTTT. As protein: CASSQRDRGTEAFF. The rearrangement links TRBV3-1 (or the pseudogene TRBV3-2) to TRBJ1-1, with 10 bases matching TRBD1. Germline lookup yields CDR1 LGHDT and CDR2 YNNKEL (reference sequence). The CDR3 extends over 14 amino acids. Trimming cost V 3 bases and J 5 bases; bases outside gene matches: 3.

The gene calls are TRBV19 and TRBJ1-5; maybe TRBD1 (5 bases). Germline loops: CDR1 LNHDA, CDR2 SQIVND (reference sequence). V dropped 1 base and J dropped 7 bases, with 11 bases sitting between them. The length of the CDR3 is 14 residues. The CDR3 DNA reads as TGTGCCAGTAGTATAGGAGCGGGGACCCAGCCCCAGCATTTT. Its protein is CASSIGAGTQPQHF.